The clone carrying this T cell receptor beta chain was counted many times. Germline loops: CDR1 SGHRS, CDR2 YFSETQ. The CDR3 has 15 amino acids. Trimming cost V 4 bases and J 2 bases, with 12 bases left between them. The sample belongs to a study of T cells in Graves' hyperthyroidism and ophthalmopathy. From RNA transcripts, TCR beta CDR3 regions were amplified. First-round RT-PCR of the TCR CDR3 relied on the HTBI primer set. Each CDR3 protein gets one entry after TCRdb re-called the multiplex PCR reads with MiXCR. The table lists 250,000 to 300,000 distinct CDR3 sequences, about 15% of them singletons, with around 61% in the top ten.

The sequenced sample consisted of blood. The rearrangement uses TRBV5-1 and TRBJ2-2; D is ambiguous. This TCR came from a woman aged 60-75 years with Graves' ophthalmopathy. The chain's CDR3 is CASSTQTVNTGELFF. CDR3 nucleotides: TGCGCCAGCAGCACCCAGACCGTTAACACCGGGGAGCTGTTTTTT. Together with reference TRBV5-1 and TRBJ2-2, the CDR3 gives the full variable domain: KAGVTQTPRYLIKTRGQQVTLSCSPISGHRSVSWYQQTPGQGLQFLFEYFSETQRNKGNFPGRFSGRQFSNSRSEMNVSTLELGDSALYLCASSTQTVNTGELFFGEGSRLTVL.